A selection of T cell receptor beta chains follows, all from one sample in a study of T cells in narcolepsy. Assay used: immunoSEQ multiplex PCR; TCRdb lists only in-frame clones, some missing. This table holds 30,000 to 35,000 clones, about four fifths found once. The specimen sequenced was CD45RA- memory CD4+ T cells from PBMCs. These receptors were obtained from a human donor with narcolepsy. Each CDR3 is given with its conserved first and last residue. A D gene is named only where the DNA matches it firmly. A row's size may be missing; if present it is once, few, many or a size class.

V	D	J	size	DNA	CDR3
TRBV5-1	NA	TRBJ2-7	NA	TGCGCCAGCAGCTACTCCTACGAGCAGTACTTC	CASSYSYEQYF
TRBV27	TRBD1	TRBJ2-2	once	TGTGCCAGCAGTTCCCGGACAGGGGGCCGAACCGGGGAGCTGTTTTTT	CASSSRTGGRTGELFF
TRBV5-1	NA	TRBJ1-1	few	TGCGCCAGCAGGCGGGACGGAGATAACACTGAAGCTTTCTTT	CASRRDGDNTEAFF
TRBV6-5	TRBD1	TRBJ1-2	NA	TGTGCCAGCAGTGAGACAGGGGGCCTTGGCTACACCTTC	CASSETGGLGYTF
TRBV15	NA	TRBJ2-3	NA	TGTGCCACCAGCAGAGATAGGCCAGATACGCAGTATTTT	CATSRDRPDTQYF
TRBV6-6	NA	TRBJ1-5	NA	TGTGCCAGCAGTCCCGGGAGCAATCAGCCCCAGCATTTT	CASSPGSNQPQHF
TRBV4-1	TRBD1	TRBJ1-6	NA	TGCGCCAGCAGCCAAGATACGACAGGGGGCAGGGGTTCACCCCTCCACTTT	CASSQDTTGGRGSPLHF
TRBV25-1	NA	TRBJ1-2	NA	TGTGCCAGCAGTGGGGCAGGGAGACATACTAACTATGGCTACACCTTC	CASSGAGRHTNYGYTF
TRBV9	TRBD2	TRBJ2-3	once	TGTGCCAGCAGCGTACTAGCGGGGGTGCAGTATTTT	CASSVLAGVQYF
TRBV5-8	TRBD1	TRBJ1-6	once	TGTGCCAGCAGCCTGGGACAGGGGGGGTCACCCCTCCACTTT	CASSLGQGGSPLHF